One and the same sample provided the 9 T cell receptor beta chains below, sequenced in a study of T cell changes during pregnancy in multiple sclerosis. The data were produced by immunoSEQ multiplex PCR, yet TCRdb's version contains in-frame clones alone and is incomplete. The table records 60,000 to 80,000 clones, approximately 90% of them present only once. The sequenced sample was peripheral blood, obtained before pregnancy. The receptors were sampled from a female donor with multiple sclerosis, enrolled in a pregnancy study.

J is TRBJ2-2 and V is TRBV6-1; TRBD2 is a possible D gene (6 bases). This CDR3 has 15 amino acids. Trimming took 7 bases from V and 0 from J, leaving 12 bases between them. Germline assignment: CDR1 MNHNS and CDR2 SASEGT. This CDR3 is CASTAAGTNTGELFF. CDR3 sequence (DNA): TGTGCCAGCACGGCGGCGGGGACGAACACCGGGGAGCTGTTTTTT.

V is TRBV9 and J is TRBJ2-7; D perhaps matches TRBD1 (6 bases). CDR3 length equals 14 residues. Germline lookup yields CDR1 SGDLS and CDR2 YYNGEE. The germline V and J ends were trimmed by 4 bases and 5 bases, with 16 bases remaining between them. Here the CDR3 DNA reads TGTGCCAGCAGCCAAGACATCACAGGGAACGAGCAGTACTTC. This sequence encodes CASSQDITGNEQYF.

The gene calls are TRBV30 and TRBJ1-1; 10 positions match TRBD1. The CDR3 loop spans 14 amino acids. The germline V gene encodes CDR1 GTSNPN and CDR2 SVGIG (reference sequence). J was trimmed by 6 bases and V by 5 bases; bases with no gene match: 9. The CDR3 DNA is TGTGCCTGGGGCGGGGACAGGGGAGGCGCTGAAGCTTTCTTT. Protein sequence: CAWGGDRGGAEAFF.

This chain joins TRBV6-5 and TRBJ1-2, with 7 bases that match TRBD1. CDR1 and CDR2 from the germline V gene are MNHEY and SVGAGI. Trimming at V came to 2 bases and at J to 6 bases, leaving 3 bases not matched to a gene. This CDR3 spans 13 amino acids. The CDR3 nucleotides read TGTGCCAGCAGTTACCGCAGGGGGGATGGCTACACCTTC. Residues: CASSYRRGDGYTF.

A word on this clone: Other DNA sequences in the same sample also yield this CDR3. This chain uses TRBV6-1 with TRBJ1-2, with 12 bases that match TRBD1. The CDR3 has 14 residues. Unmatched junction bases numbered 5, after V lost 4 bases and J lost 8 bases. Germline loops: CDR1 MNHNS, CDR2 SASEGT. The CDR3 loop is CASSAGQGAGGYTF. The DNA for the CDR3 is TGTGCCAGCAGTGCGGGACAGGGGGCGGGGGGCTACACCTTC.

The rearrangement uses TRBV2 and TRBJ1-1; 10 nucleotides line up with TRBD1. Germline CDR1 SNHLY, CDR2 FYNNEI. Germline trimming cut 4 bases from V and 7 bases from J; bases unmatched to any gene: 12. The CDR3 covers 16 residues. In DNA, the CDR3 is TGTGCCAGCAGTGGGGCCGGGGACAGGGGAGGTTATGAAGCTTTCTTT. Its translation: CASSGAGDRGGYEAFF. The whole variable domain, remainder taken from reference TRBV2 and TRBJ1-1, is EPEVTQTPSHQVTQMGQEVILRCVPISNHLYFYWYRQILGQKVEFLVSFYNNEISEKSEIFDDQFSVERPDGSNFTLKIRSTKLEDSAMYFCASSGAGDRGGYEAFFGQGTRLTVV.

The rearrangement links TRBV27 to TRBJ1-1; D perhaps matches TRBD1 (5 bases). Per the germline V gene, CDR1 is MNHEY and CDR2 is SMNVEV (reference sequence). The CDR3 has 15 residues. V lost 5 bases, J lost 5 bases, and 18 bases lay in between. Written as DNA, the CDR3 is TGTGCCAGCAGTCCTAGTTTAGGAGGGGTGACTGAAGCTTTCTTT. It is translated as CASSPSLGGVTEAFF.

CDR3 nucleotides: TGTGCCAGTAGCACCGGGACAGGGGATTACAATGAGCAGTTCTTC. Its translation is CASSTGTGDYNEQFF. The V call is TRBV19, the J call TRBJ2-1; 10 bases agree with TRBD1. The CDR3 covers 15 residues. Germline values: CDR1 LNHDA, CDR2 SQIVND (reference sequence). V was pared by 6 bases and J by 4 bases, with 6 bases of the junction left unmatched.

This chain connects TRBV18 to TRBJ1-1, with TRBD1 as a possible D gene (6 bases). V was shortened by 5 bases and J by 0 bases, with 10 bases between the two germline ends. This CDR3 region has 14 residues. Germline V gives CDR1 KGHSH, CDR2 LQKENI. The DNA of the CDR3 is TGTGCCAGCTCAGGGGACACCGTGAACACTGAAGCTTTCTTT. Residues: CASSGDTVNTEAFF.